Each of the 27 T cell receptor beta chains below was sequenced from the same sample in a study of cytomegalovirus exposure and HLA in healthy donors (dated 2017 in TCRdb). Libraries came from the immunoSEQ multiplex PCR assay. The multiplex PCR relied on a mix of 60 forward primers for TCR Vbeta segments and 13 reverse primers for TCR Jbeta segments. TCRdb limited this immuneACCESS table to in-frame rearrangements with V and J called. A share of clones is missing; checked studies link under half to unresolved V genes, and the rest is unexplained. The sample data list about 59,000 clones, and 70% to 75% of these were observed just once. Together, the top ten hold 6.8% of the sample. The sample taken for sequencing was PBMCs. The receptors derive from a man in his thirties or forties in good health and CMV-seropositive.

As regards this clone: At one end, the junction sequence differs from germline, possibly due to a read error. The chain couples TRBV7-9 to TRBJ1-2, with D tentatively TRBD1 (6 bases). This CDR3 comprises 17 residues. Germline lookup yields CDR1 SEHNR and CDR2 FQNEAQ (reference sequence). The CDR3 here is CSSSLPLQGRGKHGYTF. DNA for the CDR3: TGTTCCAGCAGCTTACCATTACAGGGTAGGGGAAAACATGGCTACACCTTC.

The genes are TRBV11-2 and TRBJ2-1, with TRBD2 as a possible D gene (6 bases). The CDR3 spans 15 residues. V lost 0 bases and J lost 6, with 12 bases in between. Germline lookup yields CDR1 SGHAT and CDR2 FQNNGV. CDR3 loop: CASSLDKGTFNEQFF. The CDR3 bases are TGTGCCAGCAGCTTAGATAAGGGGACTTTCAATGAGCAGTTCTTC.

This clone was seen many times. This chain connects TRBV6-6 to TRBJ1-1; D perhaps matches TRBD1 (6 bases). Germline CDR1 MNHNY, CDR2 SVGAGI (reference sequence). Trimming took 7 bases from V and 1 from J, leaving 10 bases between them. CDR3 size: 13 residues. The CDR3 protein is CASIRQANTEAFF. The CDR3 DNA reads TGTGCCAGCATTAGACAGGCGAACACTGAAGCTTTCTTT.

J is TRBJ2-1 and V is TRBV2; 7 bases are shared with TRBD2. The germline CDR1 and CDR2 sequences are SNHLY and FYNNEI. The CDR3 sequence is 14 residues long. The junction had 12 bases not matched to a gene; V was cut back by 7 bases and J by 9 bases. CDR3 DNA sequence: TGTGCCAGCATCACAAGGGCGGGAGCGGGTGAGCAGTTCTTC. Protein: CASITRAGAGEQFF.

The chain carries TRBV7-2 and TRBJ2-3; 11 nucleotides align to TRBD2. V lost 5 bases, J lost 5 bases, and 9 bases stayed unmatched. The germline V gene has CDR1 SGHTA and CDR2 FQGNSA. The length of the CDR3 is 16 residues. In nucleotides, the CDR3 is TGTGCCAGCAGCCCCCCCGGGACTAGCGGAAGAGATACGCAGTATTTT. Its protein product is CASSPPGTSGRDTQYF.

With respect to this clone: The junction shows a germline mismatch at one end, possibly a read error. This chain uses TRBV7-9 with TRBJ1-1; D remains unclear. Germline CDR1 and CDR2: SEHNR and FQNEAQ (reference sequence). CDR3 length: 11 amino acids. This CDR3 reads CSSSPNTEAFF. In nucleotides, the CDR3 is TGTTCCAGCTCTCCGAACACTGAAGCTTTCTTT.

This CDR3 reads CASSDRTGGYGYTF. CDR3 DNA: TGTGCCAGCAGTGATCGGACAGGGGGCTATGGCTACACCTTC. The rearrangement joins TRBV6-1 to TRBJ1-2; 10 bases match TRBD1. The V gene's germline CDR1 is MNHNS and CDR2 SASEGT. The CDR3 sequence is 14 residues long. V lost 3 bases, J lost 4 bases, and 2 bases stayed unmatched.

The rearrangement links TRBV2 to TRBJ1-1; no clear D. With 6 bases removed from V and 1 base from J, the gap between germline ends came to 12 bases. The germline gives CDR1 SNHLY, CDR2 FYNNEI. This CDR3 region has 14 residues. The CDR3 sequence: CASSDTQRNTEAFF. CDR3 sequence (DNA): TGTGCCAGCAGCGATACTCAACGGAACACTGAAGCTTTCTTT.

For the CDR3, the DNA is TGTGCCAGTACACAACAGGGGATAGGGGAGCTGTTTTTT. It codes for CASTQQGIGELFF. This chain connects TRBV19 to TRBJ2-2; 7 positions match TRBD1. The ends lost 7 bases at V and 8 bases at J; junction bases unmatched: 7. The germline V gene encodes CDR1 LNHDA and CDR2 SQIVND (reference sequence). The CDR3 runs to 13 residues.

The chain couples TRBV28 to TRBJ1-6; TRBD1 is a possible D gene (6 bases). The germline gives CDR1 MDHEN, CDR2 SYDVKM. The CDR3 is 14 amino acids. V was cut by 7 bases and J by 8 bases, with 15 bases left in between. CDR3 in amino acids: CASTLPQGYSPLHF. The CDR3 nucleotides are TGTGCCAGCACCCTACCGCAGGGGTATTCACCCCTCCACTTT.

CDR3 DNA: TGTGCCAGCTCAGGATTCGGAGATACTGAAGCTTTCTTT. Encoded protein: CASSGFGDTEAFF. The J gene is TRBJ1-1, the V gene TRBV18; D is unresolved. Germline-derived CDR1 and CDR2 are KGHSH and LQKENI. V dropped 5 bases and J dropped 5 bases, with 12 bases sitting between them. The CDR3 runs to 13 residues.

The chain has TRBV5-6 and TRBJ2-7; weak D call: TRBD1 (5 bases). The CDR3 loop spans 16 amino acids. Germline assignment: CDR1 SGHDT and CDR2 YYEEEE. V shed 3 bases and J shed 2 bases, with 18 bases lying between them. CDR3 in DNA: TGTGCCAGCAGCTCGGCCAGGGCCAGGTTCCCCTACGAGCAGTACTTC. Translating it yields CASSSARARFPYEQYF.

The chain joins TRBV25-1 to TRBJ1-2, with TRBD1 as a possible D gene (5 bases). The CDR3 is made up of 13 amino acids. V gave up 4 bases and J gave up 6 bases, with 12 bases separating them. Germline lookup yields CDR1 MGHDK and CDR2 SYGVNS. CDR3 DNA sequence: TGTGCCAGCAGTGGGTATACAGGTGATGGCTACACCTTC. Translated, it gives CASSGYTGDGYTF.

This rearrangement joins TRBV29-1 to TRBJ2-7, with D perhaps TRBD1 (5 bases). Looked up from germline, CDR1 is SQVTM and CDR2 is ANQGSEA. The CDR3 has 14 residues. The germline V and J ends were trimmed by 4 bases and 3 bases, with 16 bases remaining between them. The CDR3 coding sequence is TGCAGCGTTGGAGTTGGAGAGACAGTCTACGAGCAGTACTTC. Encoded protein: CSVGVGETVYEQYF.

The J gene is TRBJ2-3, the V gene TRBV5-1; D is possibly TRBD2 (5 bases). The CDR3 runs 15 residues. The ends were cut back, 7 bases at V and 0 bases at J, with 15 bases in the middle. CDR1 and CDR2 (germline): SGHRS, YFSETQ. In DNA, the CDR3 is TGCGCCAGCGGGAGTTCCCCCGCTAGCACAGATACGCAGTATTTT. Its protein is CASGSSPASTDTQYF.

The chain recombines TRBV10-3 with TRBJ1-1, with a possible D match to TRBD1 (6 bases). The V end was cut by 5 bases, the J end by 1 base, with 14 bases between. The germline gives CDR1 ENHRY, CDR2 SYGVKD. This CDR3 is built from 15 residues. The CDR3: CAISTRGRGNTEAFF. CDR3 nucleotides: TGTGCCATCAGTACCAGGGGCAGGGGGAACACTGAAGCTTTCTTT.

The genes are TRBV9 and TRBJ2-4; 10 bases agree with TRBD2. Germline V CDR1 and CDR2: SGDLS, YYNGEE. The CDR3 has 14 residues. Germline trimming cut 4 bases from V and 6 bases from J; bases unmatched to any gene: 4. The CDR3 DNA sequence: TGTGCCAGCAGCTCTCGGACTAGCGGAAACATTCAGTACTTC. Translation: CASSSRTSGNIQYF.

The chain combines TRBV2 with TRBJ2-2, with D perhaps matching TRBD2 (5 bases). The V and J ends lost 8 bases and 2 bases respectively, with 15 bases between them. There are 15 residues in the CDR3. Germline CDR1 reads SNHLY; CDR2 reads FYNNEI. Here the CDR3 DNA reads TGTGCCAGCGAGGACGGGGAGAGAAACACCGGGGAGCTGTTTTTT. Translated, it gives CASEDGERNTGELFF.

As concerns this clone: A read error may account for a junction end that differs from germline. The chain uses TRBV7-6 and TRBJ2-1, with TRBD2 identical over 9 bases. The germline CDR1 and CDR2 sequences are SGHVS and FNYEAQ. The length of the CDR3 is 14 residues. The CDR3 is CASSLAGAPGEQFF. The CDR3 bases are TGTGCCAGCAGTTTAGCGGGGGCCCCGGGTGAGCAGTTCTTC.

The V and J genes are TRBV6-6 and TRBJ2-5; possible D gene TRBD2, 5 bases. Germline assignment: CDR1 MNHNY and CDR2 SVGAGI (reference sequence). The CDR3 covers 14 residues. The ends were cut back, 5 bases at V and 2 bases at J, with 12 bases in the middle. The CDR3 loop is CASSASSQQETQYF. The CDR3, as DNA: TGTGCCAGCAGTGCCTCTAGCCAGCAAGAGACCCAGTACTTC.

This chain connects TRBV30 to TRBJ1-2; D unclear. The CDR3 totals 13 residues. V gave up 2 bases and J gave up 8 bases, with 15 bases separating them. CDR1 is GTSNPN and CDR2 is SVGIG in the germline V gene (reference sequence). The CDR3 here is CAWSPTGPGGYTF. CDR3 sequence (DNA): TGTGCCTGGAGTCCTACCGGGCCGGGGGGCTACACCTTC.

The chain links TRBV7-3 to TRBJ2-7; a possible D gene is TRBD2 (6 bases). V was clipped by 6 bases and J by 2 bases, with 17 bases between them. The CDR3 runs 15 residues. CDR1 SGHTA and CDR2 FQGTGA come from the germline V gene. CDR3 protein: CASRVRGTGTYEQYF. Written as DNA, the CDR3 is TGTGCCAGCAGGGTCCGGGGGACGGGCACCTACGAGCAGTACTTC.

The CDR3 sequence is CAIRGGGLAGVSTDTQYF. CDR3 sequence (DNA): TGTGCCATCAGGGGAGGCGGACTAGCGGGCGTAAGCACAGATACGCAGTATTTT. The V call is TRBV10-3, the J call TRBJ2-3, with 11 bases fitting TRBD2. Germline CDR1 is ENHRY and CDR2 is SYGVKD. The CDR3 contains 18 residues. V was pared by 6 bases and J by 0 bases, with 11 bases of the junction left unmatched.

The chain carries TRBV6-1 and TRBJ2-6, with 7 bases identical to TRBD2. The CDR3 length is 15 residues. CDR1 and CDR2 (germline): MNHNS, SASEGT. The J segment lost 2 bases and the V segment lost 6 bases, leaving 4 bases of the junction unmatched. The CDR3 DNA follows: TGTGCCAGCAGCCGGGCGGGGGCTGGGGCCAACGTCCTGACTTTC. Protein: CASSRAGAGANVLTF.

The rearrangement joins TRBV28 to TRBJ1-5; D is unclear. V lost 3 bases and J lost 4, with 7 bases in between. Germline loops: CDR1 MDHEN, CDR2 SYDVKM. This CDR3 is 13 amino acids long. The CDR3 loop is CASSFDSNQPQHF. The CDR3, as DNA: TGTGCCAGCAGTTTTGACTCGAATCAGCCCCAGCATTTT.

J is TRBJ1-4 and V is TRBV5-1, with TRBD1 matching 7 bases. This CDR3 is built from 12 residues. The V segment lost 5 bases and the J segment 7 bases; nucleotides outside the gene matches: 2. The germline V gene has CDR1 SGHRS and CDR2 YFSETQ. CDR3 loop: CASRQGGEKLFF. CDR3 DNA sequence: TGCGCCAGCAGGCAGGGGGGTGAAAAACTGTTTTTT.

The rearrangement links TRBV4-3 to TRBJ2-1; D is ambiguous. V was trimmed by 3 bases and J by 5 bases, leaving 8 bases between them. Germline values: CDR1 LGHNA, CDR2 YSLEER. This CDR3 comprises 13 residues. The CDR3 DNA follows: TGCGCCAGCAGCCATGACACGGACAATGAGCAGTTCTTC. Its protein product is CASSHDTDNEQFF.